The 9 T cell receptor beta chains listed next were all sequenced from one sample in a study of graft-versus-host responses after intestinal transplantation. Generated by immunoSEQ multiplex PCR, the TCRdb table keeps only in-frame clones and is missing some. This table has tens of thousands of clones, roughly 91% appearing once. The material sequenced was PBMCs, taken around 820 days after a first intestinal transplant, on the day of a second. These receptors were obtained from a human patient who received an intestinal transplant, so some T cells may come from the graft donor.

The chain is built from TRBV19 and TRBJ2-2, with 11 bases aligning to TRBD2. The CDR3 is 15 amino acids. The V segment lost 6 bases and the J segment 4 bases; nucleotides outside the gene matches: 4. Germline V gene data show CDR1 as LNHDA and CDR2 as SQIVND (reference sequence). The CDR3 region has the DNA TGTGCCAGTAGACTAGCGGGAGTTCTCACCGGGGAGCTGTTTTTT. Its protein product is CASRLAGVLTGELFF.

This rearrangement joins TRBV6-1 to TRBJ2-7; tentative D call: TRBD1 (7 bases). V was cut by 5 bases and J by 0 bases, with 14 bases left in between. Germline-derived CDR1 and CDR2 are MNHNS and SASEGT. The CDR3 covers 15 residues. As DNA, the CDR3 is TGTGCCAGCAGTTCCCGCGGGACAGCCTCCTACGAGCAGTACTTC. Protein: CASSSRGTASYEQYF.

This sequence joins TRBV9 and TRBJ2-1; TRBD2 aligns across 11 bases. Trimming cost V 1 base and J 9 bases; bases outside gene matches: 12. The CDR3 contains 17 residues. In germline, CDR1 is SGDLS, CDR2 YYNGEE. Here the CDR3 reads CASSVLGVTSGTAEQFF. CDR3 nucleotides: TGTGCCAGCAGCGTACTAGGAGTGACTAGCGGGACTGCTGAGCAGTTCTTC.

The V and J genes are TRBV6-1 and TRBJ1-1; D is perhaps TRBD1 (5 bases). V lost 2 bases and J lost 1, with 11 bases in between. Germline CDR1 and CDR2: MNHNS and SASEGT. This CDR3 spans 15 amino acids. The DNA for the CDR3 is TGTGCCAGCAGTGAAAGGAGGGGCCCGAACACTGAAGCTTTCTTT. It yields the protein CASSERRGPNTEAFF.

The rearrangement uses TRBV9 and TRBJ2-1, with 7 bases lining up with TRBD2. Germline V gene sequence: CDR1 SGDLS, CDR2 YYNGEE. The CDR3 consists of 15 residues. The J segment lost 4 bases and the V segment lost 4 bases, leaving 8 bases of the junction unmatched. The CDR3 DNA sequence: TGTGCCAGCAGCCCCCGACTAGCTCGGTACAATGAGCAGTTCTTC. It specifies CASSPRLARYNEQFF.

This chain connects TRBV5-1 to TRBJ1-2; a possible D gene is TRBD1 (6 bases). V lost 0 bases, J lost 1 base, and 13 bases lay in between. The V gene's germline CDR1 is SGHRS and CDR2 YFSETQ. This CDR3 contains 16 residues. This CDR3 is CASSLGGGPHNYGYTF. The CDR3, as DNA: TGCGCCAGCAGCTTGGGCGGGGGGCCCCATAACTATGGCTACACCTTC.

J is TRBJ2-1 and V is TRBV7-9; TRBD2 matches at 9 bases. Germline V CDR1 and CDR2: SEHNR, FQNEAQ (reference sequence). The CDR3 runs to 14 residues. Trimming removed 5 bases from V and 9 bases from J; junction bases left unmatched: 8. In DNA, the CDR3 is TGTGCCAGCAGCCAATATAGCGGGAGAGGTGAGCAGTTCTTC. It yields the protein CASSQYSGRGEQFF.

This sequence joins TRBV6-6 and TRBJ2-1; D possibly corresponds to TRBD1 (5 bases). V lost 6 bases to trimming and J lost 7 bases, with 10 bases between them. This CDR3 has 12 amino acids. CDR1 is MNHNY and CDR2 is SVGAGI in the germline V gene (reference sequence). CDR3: CASSNNRNEQFF. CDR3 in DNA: TGTGCCAGCAGCAATAACAGGAATGAGCAGTTCTTC.

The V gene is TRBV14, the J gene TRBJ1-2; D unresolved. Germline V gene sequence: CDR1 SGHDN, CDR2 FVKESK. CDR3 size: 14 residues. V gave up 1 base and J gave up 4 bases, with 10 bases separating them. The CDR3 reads CASSQAGGLYGYTF. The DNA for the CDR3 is TGTGCCAGCAGCCAAGCTGGCGGACTCTATGGCTACACCTTC.